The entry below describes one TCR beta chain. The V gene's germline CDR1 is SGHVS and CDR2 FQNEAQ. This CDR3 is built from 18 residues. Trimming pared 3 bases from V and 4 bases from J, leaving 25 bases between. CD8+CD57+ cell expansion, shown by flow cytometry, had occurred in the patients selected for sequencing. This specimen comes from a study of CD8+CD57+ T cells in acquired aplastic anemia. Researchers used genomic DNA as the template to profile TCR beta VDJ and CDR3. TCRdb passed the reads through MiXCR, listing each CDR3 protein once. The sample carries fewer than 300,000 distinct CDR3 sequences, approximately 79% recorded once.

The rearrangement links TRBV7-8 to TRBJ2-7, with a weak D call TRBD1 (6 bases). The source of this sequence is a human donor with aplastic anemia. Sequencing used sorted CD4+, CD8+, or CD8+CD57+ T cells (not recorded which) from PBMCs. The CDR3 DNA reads TGTGCCAGCAGCTTTCATCGAGACCGGACAGCGCTTTCTTACGAGCAGTACGTC. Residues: CASSFHRDRTALSYEQYV.